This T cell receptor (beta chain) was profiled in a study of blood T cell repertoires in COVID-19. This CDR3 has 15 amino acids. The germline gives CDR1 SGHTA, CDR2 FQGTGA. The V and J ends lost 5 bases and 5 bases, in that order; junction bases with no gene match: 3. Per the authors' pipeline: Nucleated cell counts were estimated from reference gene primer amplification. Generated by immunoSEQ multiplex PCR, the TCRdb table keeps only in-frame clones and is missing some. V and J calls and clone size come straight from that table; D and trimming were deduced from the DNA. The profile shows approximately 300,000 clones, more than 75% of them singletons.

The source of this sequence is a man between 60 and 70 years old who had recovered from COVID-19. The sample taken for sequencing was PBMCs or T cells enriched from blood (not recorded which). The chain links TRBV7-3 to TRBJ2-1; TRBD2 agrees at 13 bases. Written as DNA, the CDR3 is TGTGCCAGCAGCCCCGGGACTAGCGGGAACAATGAGCAGTTCTTC. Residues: CASSPGTSGNNEQFF.